The table lists the clone carrying this T cell receptor beta chain with many counts. The target antigen is unknown. This sample was taken from a study of regulatory T cells in long-lasting Graves disease. iRepertoire HTBI primers and Arm-PCR of CDR3 regions built TCR beta libraries. In TCRdb, the multiplex PCR reads were re-called with MiXCR into one record per CDR3 protein. The sample shows 550,000 to 700,000 distinct CDR3 sequences, about 16% of them seen only once. Time point described: newly diagnosed GD, antithyroid drugs for less than 3 months. From RNA extracted from PBMCs, the TCR library was made. Study results and caveats: Researchers examined only peripheral blood and not thyroid tissue. Sharing of public clonotypes was greater in persistent patients (about 2,500) than in new patients (around 1,000). Accuracy was perhaps lowered by the small sample size.

The CDR3 length is 15 residues. The germline V gene encodes CDR1 MDHEN and CDR2 SYDVKM. Trimming cost V 2 bases and J 3 bases, with 11 bases left between them. In addition, the sample was reused for a study of T cells in Graves' hyperthyroidism and ophthalmopathy. That source adds: Blood also contained most expanded thyroid clonotypes above 0.001.

The V gene is TRBV28, the J gene TRBJ1-5; TRBD1 is a possible D gene (5 bases). The receptor was isolated from a man younger than 35 with Graves disease. This material consisted of peripheral blood mononuclear cells (PBMCs), taken at new diagnosis, from a patient treated with antithyroid drugs. CDR3 residues: CASSLRWGDNQPQHF. The CDR3 DNA follows: TGTGCCAGCAGTTTACGGTGGGGGGACAATCAGCCCCAGCATTTT.